Following are 20 T cell receptor beta chains from one sample sequenced in a study of cytomegalovirus exposure and HLA in healthy donors. The PCR employed 60 Vbeta primers together with 13 Jbeta primers. Using immunoSEQ multiplex PCR, the repertoire was profiled, and TCRdb retains in-frame clones only, with some absent. The sample includes more than 85,000 clones, around four fifths of them seen just once. Source material: PBMCs. The receptors originated from a middle-aged man in good health and CMV-seronegative.

This sequence joins TRBV2 and TRBJ1-1; possible D gene TRBD1, 6 bases. Trimming took off 4 bases at V and 3 bases at J, with 12 bases between the two ends. The germline CDR1 and CDR2 sequences are SNHLY and FYNNEI. The CDR3 loop spans 14 amino acids. CDR3 nucleotides: TGTGCCAGCAGTGTCGCGCAGGGGTACACTGAAGCTTTCTTT. This codes for CASSVAQGYTEAFF.

The CDR3, as DNA: TGTGCCAGCAGCTTAAACCAACGGGGGGGCAATGAGCAGTTCTTC. Its translation: CASSLNQRGGNEQFF. The rearrangement uses TRBV11-2 and TRBJ2-1; TRBD2 matches at 8 bases. Germline lookup yields CDR1 SGHAT and CDR2 FQNNGV. With 2 bases clipped from V and 6 bases from J, the junction kept 6 bases outside the gene matches. The CDR3 spans 15 residues.

The chain combines TRBV19 with TRBJ2-1; TRBD2 is a possible D gene (6 bases). Germline V gene lookup returns CDR1 LNHDA and CDR2 SQIVND (reference sequence). Trimming pared 10 bases from V and 3 bases from J, leaving 22 bases between. The CDR3 is 16 amino acids. The CDR3 region has the DNA TGTGCCACTAAGCTTTTAGGAGGGATCAACTACAATGAGCAGTTCTTC. It specifies CATKLLGGINYNEQFF.

The J gene is TRBJ1-1, the V gene TRBV7-9; D remains unclear. This CDR3 is built from 14 residues. Trimming removed 2 bases at V and 5 bases at J, with 12 bases between. The germline V gene has CDR1 SEHNR and CDR2 FQNEAQ (reference sequence). Here the CDR3 reads CASSLQRERTEAFF. Here the CDR3 DNA reads TGTGCCAGCAGCTTACAGAGGGAGCGGACTGAAGCTTTCTTT.

The CDR3, as DNA: TGTGCCAGCAGCCTCTCTGAGGTTAATGAAGCTTTCTTT. Its translation: CASSLSEVNEAFF. The V and J genes are TRBV7-2 and TRBJ1-1; unclear D gene. V dropped 5 bases and J dropped 7 bases, with 14 bases sitting between them. The CDR3 runs 13 residues. The germline V gene encodes CDR1 SGHTA and CDR2 FQGNSA.

The chain employs TRBV27 and TRBJ2-3, with 11 positions matching TRBD2. The CDR3 is 17 amino acids. The V and J ends lost 4 bases and 4 bases, in that order; junction bases with no gene match: 10. CDR1 is MNHEY and CDR2 is SMNVEV in the germline V gene (reference sequence). CDR3 DNA sequence: TGTGCCAGCAGTTCCTATCGGGTAGCGGGGGGGCCAGATACGCAGTATTTT. Translating gives CASSSYRVAGGPDTQYF.

This clone was seen more than once but under ten times. This chain links TRBV2 with TRBJ1-3; D is unclear. The germline V and J ends were trimmed by 8 bases and 14 bases, with 25 bases remaining between them. This CDR3 spans 14 amino acids. The germline V gene encodes CDR1 SNHLY and CDR2 FYNNEI. The CDR3 nucleotides read TGTGCCAGCCACCCGGGAGGAAACCCGCAGGTGGTATATTTT. Amino acid sequence: CASHPGGNPQVVYF.

Only one count was recorded for this clone. The chain carries TRBV7-8 and TRBJ1-2, with D possibly TRBD1 on 6 matching bases. The germline gives CDR1 SGHVS, CDR2 FQNEAQ. Trimming shortened V by 5 bases and J by 8 bases, and 12 bases separated the two germline ends. The CDR3 covers 12 residues. CDR3 sequence reads: CASSADSSGYTF. CDR3 DNA sequence: TGTGCCAGCAGCGCGGACAGCTCCGGCTACACCTTC.

This chain links TRBV5-6 with TRBJ2-5; TRBD2 might be the D (5 bases). The CDR3 spans 14 residues. V was shortened by 4 bases and J by 5 bases, with 15 bases between the two germline ends. Germline values: CDR1 SGHDT, CDR2 YYEEEE. The CDR3 sequence: CASSPRTRWETQYF. In nucleotides, the CDR3 is TGTGCCAGCAGCCCCCGGACTCGTTGGGAGACCCAGTACTTC.

The chain is built from TRBV5-4 and TRBJ2-7; 7 positions match TRBD2. This CDR3 comprises 16 residues. V gave up 4 bases and J gave up 7 bases; unmatched junction bases: 17. CDR1 SGHNT and CDR2 YYREEE come from the germline V gene (reference sequence). CDR3 DNA: TGTGCCAGCAGCCCTACGGCGGGGGACTCCCACCGTGAGCAGTACTTC. It encodes CASSPTAGDSHREQYF.

The V gene is TRBV2, the J gene TRBJ1-5; no definite D call. Germline V gene sequence: CDR1 SNHLY, CDR2 FYNNEI. V lost 4 bases to trimming and J lost 1 base, with 11 bases between them. The CDR3 is 15 amino acids. The CDR3 DNA sequence: TGTGCCAGCAGTGGTTTGCGGTACAGCAATCAGCCCCAGCATTTT. Encoded protein: CASSGLRYSNQPQHF.

The chain employs TRBV6-1 and TRBJ2-3, with D possibly matching TRBD1 (7 bases). The CDR3 loop spans 15 amino acids. Between the trimmed V and J ends, which lost 8 bases and 5 bases, there was a span of 20 bases. The germline gives CDR1 MNHNS, CDR2 SASEGT. CDR3 DNA: TGTGCCAGCCGCGGTGTGGAGGGGGCCGGAGATACGCAGTATTTT. This gives the protein CASRGVEGAGDTQYF.

V usage is TRBV28 and J usage is TRBJ2-3, with D tentatively TRBD2 (6 bases). The CDR3 is made up of 18 amino acids. Deletions cut 2 bases from V and 0 bases from J, with 18 bases between. The germline V gene encodes CDR1 MDHEN and CDR2 SYDVKM. The CDR3 loop reads CASSLPPGAGASTDTQYF. The CDR3 bases are TGTGCCAGCAGTTTACCCCCTGGAGCGGGCGCTAGCACAGATACGCAGTATTTT.

The chain joins TRBV15 to TRBJ2-1; 11 bases match TRBD2. There are 16 residues in the CDR3. J lost 7 bases, V lost 0 bases, and 5 bases had no gene match. Germline V gene lookup returns CDR1 LNHNV and CDR2 YYDKDF (reference sequence). In nucleotides, the CDR3 is TGTGCCACCAGCAGAGATAGCGGGGGGGTCTCAAATGAGCAGTTCTTC. Encoded protein: CATSRDSGGVSNEQFF. The full variable domain, its missing parts supplied by reference TRBV15 and TRBJ2-1, is DAMVIQNPRYQVTQFGKPVTLSCSQTLNHNVMYWYQQKSSQAPKLLFHYYDKDFNNEADTPDNFQSRRPNTSFCFLDIRSPGLGDTAMYLCATSRDSGGVSNEQFFGPGTRLTVL.

The chain employs TRBV5-1 and TRBJ1-1, with a possible D match to TRBD1 (6 bases). Germline lookup yields CDR1 SGHRS and CDR2 YFSETQ. The V gene lost 2 bases and the J gene lost 4 bases, with 12 bases spanning the gap. CDR3 length: 14 residues. The CDR3, as DNA: TGCGCCAGCAGCTTTTCCGCAGGGGCCACTGAAGCTTTCTTT. This sequence encodes CASSFSAGATEAFF.

The count of this clone is one. This chain uses TRBV5-1 with TRBJ2-2; 8 positions agree with TRBD2. Germline V gives CDR1 SGHRS, CDR2 YFSETQ. With 4 bases clipped from V and 0 bases from J, the junction kept 2 bases outside the gene matches. CDR3 size: 15 residues. The CDR3 DNA sequence: TGCGCCAGCAGCCCGGGACTAGCGAACACCGGGGAGCTGTTTTTT. It codes for CASSPGLANTGELFF.

This sequence joins TRBV6-5 and TRBJ1-4, with D perhaps TRBD1 (5 bases). The V end lost 4 bases, the J end lost 6 bases, and 15 bases lay between the germline ends. This CDR3 is 15 amino acids long. The germline V gene encodes CDR1 MNHEY and CDR2 SVGAGI. The CDR3 sequence is CASSSLREADEKLFF. CDR3 DNA: TGTGCCAGCAGTTCACTCAGGGAAGCTGATGAAAAACTGTTTTTT.

V and J are TRBV7-2 and TRBJ1-2; a possible D gene is TRBD1 (6 bases). Germline assignment: CDR1 SGHTA and CDR2 FQGNSA. This CDR3 spans 16 amino acids. V was pared by 4 bases and J by 8 bases, with 23 bases between. The CDR3 here is CASSSEGGAPQSGYTF. CDR3 nucleotide sequence: TGTGCCAGCAGCTCCGAGGGGGGGGCGCCTCAGTCCGGCTACACCTTC.

J is TRBJ2-7 and V is TRBV4-2; TRBD1 might be the D (5 bases). This CDR3 has 14 amino acids. Trimming stripped 0 bases from V and 4 bases from J, with 10 bases between. CDR1 is LGHNA and CDR2 is YNFKEQ in the germline V gene. CDR3 bases: TGTGCCAGCAGCCAAGAGGTGACAGTATACGAGCAGTACTTC. Its translation is CASSQEVTVYEQYF.

V gene TRBV27 combines with J gene TRBJ2-7; TRBD1 aligns across 9 bases. This CDR3 has 15 amino acids. Trimming at V came to 2 bases and at J to 6 bases, leaving 8 bases not matched to a gene. CDR1 and CDR2 from the germline V gene are MNHEY and SMNVEV (reference sequence). CDR3 in amino acids: CASSLTGTGIGEQYF. CDR3 coding DNA: TGTGCCAGCAGTTTAACGGGGACAGGGATAGGCGAGCAGTACTTC.